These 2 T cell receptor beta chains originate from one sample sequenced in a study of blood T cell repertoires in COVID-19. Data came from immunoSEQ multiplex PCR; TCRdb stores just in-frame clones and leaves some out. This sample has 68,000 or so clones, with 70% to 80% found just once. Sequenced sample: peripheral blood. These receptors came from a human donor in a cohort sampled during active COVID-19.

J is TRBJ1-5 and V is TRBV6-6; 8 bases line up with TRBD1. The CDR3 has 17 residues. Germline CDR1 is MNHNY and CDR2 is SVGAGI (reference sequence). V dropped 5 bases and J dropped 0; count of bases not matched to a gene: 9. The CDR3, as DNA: TGTGCCAGCAGTCCTTTCGGGACAGGTATTAGCAATCAGCCCCAGCATTTT. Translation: CASSPFGTGISNQPQHF.

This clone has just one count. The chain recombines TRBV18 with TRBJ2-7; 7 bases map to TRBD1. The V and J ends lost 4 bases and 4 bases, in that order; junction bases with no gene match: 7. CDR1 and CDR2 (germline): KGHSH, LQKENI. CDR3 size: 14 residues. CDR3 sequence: CASSLSGTEYEQYF. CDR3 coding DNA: TGTGCCAGCTCACTTTCCGGGACAGAGTACGAGCAGTACTTC.